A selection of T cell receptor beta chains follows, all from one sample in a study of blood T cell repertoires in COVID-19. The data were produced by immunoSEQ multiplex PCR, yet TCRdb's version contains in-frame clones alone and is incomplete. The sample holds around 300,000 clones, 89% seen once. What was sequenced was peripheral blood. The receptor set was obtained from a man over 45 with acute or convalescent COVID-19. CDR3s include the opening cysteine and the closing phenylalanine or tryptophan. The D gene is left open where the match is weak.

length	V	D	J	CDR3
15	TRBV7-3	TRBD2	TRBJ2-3	CASSFTAGSTDTQYF
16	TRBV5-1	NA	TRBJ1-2	CASSIAGSELNYGYTF
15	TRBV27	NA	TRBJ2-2	CASSPEVGGERELFF
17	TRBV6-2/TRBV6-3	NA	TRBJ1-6	CASSYAGSFSLNSPLHF
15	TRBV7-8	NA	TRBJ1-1	CASSLARDLNTEAFF
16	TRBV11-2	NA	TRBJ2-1	CASSFPPVASYNEQFF
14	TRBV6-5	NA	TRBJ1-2	CASSYSGGIAGYTF
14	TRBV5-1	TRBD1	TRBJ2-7	CASSSGTGGNEQYF
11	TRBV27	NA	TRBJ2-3	CASFHTDTQYF
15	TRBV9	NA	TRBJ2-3	CASSVEDRPTDTQYF
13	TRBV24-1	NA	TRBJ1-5	CATSRGANQPQHF
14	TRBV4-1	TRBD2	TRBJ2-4	CASSQGGGADIQYF
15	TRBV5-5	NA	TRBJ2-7	CASSLVQRMIYEQYF
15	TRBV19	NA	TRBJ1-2	CASSPTVRSNYGYTF
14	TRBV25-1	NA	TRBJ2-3	CASSGSGNTDTQYF
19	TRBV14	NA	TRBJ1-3	CASSQVEPRGRSGGNTIYF
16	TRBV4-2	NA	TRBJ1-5	CASSPGGRNSNQPQHF
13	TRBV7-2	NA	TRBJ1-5	CASSLRGYQPQHF
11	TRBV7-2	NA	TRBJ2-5	CASSSQETQYF
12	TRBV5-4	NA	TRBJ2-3	CASSPPGDTQYF
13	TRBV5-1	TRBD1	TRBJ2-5	CASSFTGEETQYF
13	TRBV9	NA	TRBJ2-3	CASSALYKDTQYF
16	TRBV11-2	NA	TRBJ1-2	CASSLESGFSWWGYTF
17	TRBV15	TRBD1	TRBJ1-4	CATSRIRLGQGQAKLFF
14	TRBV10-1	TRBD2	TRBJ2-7	CASSTGTRNSEQYF
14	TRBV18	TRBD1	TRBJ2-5	CASSRQGQGETQYF
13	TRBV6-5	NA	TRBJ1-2	CASRKQGLDGYTF
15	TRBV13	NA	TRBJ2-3	CASSFKGGGTDTQYF
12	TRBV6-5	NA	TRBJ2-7	CASRTRHGEQYF
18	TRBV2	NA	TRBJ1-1	CASSLGGGSLLMNTEAFF
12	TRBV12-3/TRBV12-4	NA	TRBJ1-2	CASYRDLSGYTF
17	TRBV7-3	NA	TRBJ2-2	CASSLARPRDGTGELFF
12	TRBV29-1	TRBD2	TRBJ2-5	CSVMGGRETQYF
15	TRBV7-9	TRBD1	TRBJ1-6	CASSQGQGSDSPLHF
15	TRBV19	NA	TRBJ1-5	CATAHETGSHQPQHF
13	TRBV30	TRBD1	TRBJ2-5	CAWRTGGLETQYF
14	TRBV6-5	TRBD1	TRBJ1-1	CASCARGLGTEAFF
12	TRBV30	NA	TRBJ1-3	CAWSDSRNTIYF
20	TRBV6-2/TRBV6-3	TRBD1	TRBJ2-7	CASSLDGVVYDRGMVYEQYF
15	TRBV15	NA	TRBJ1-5	CATNTGDVGSQPQHF
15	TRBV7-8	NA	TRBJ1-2	CASSLASGVGYGYTF
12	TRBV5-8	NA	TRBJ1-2	CASSLTGGGYTF
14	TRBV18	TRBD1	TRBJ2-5	CASSPRDRAETQYF
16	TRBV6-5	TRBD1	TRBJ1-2	CASSYLTGTGNHGYTF
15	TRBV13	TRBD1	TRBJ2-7	CASSPWGQLSYEQYF
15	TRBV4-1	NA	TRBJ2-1	CASSQDPVSYNEQFF
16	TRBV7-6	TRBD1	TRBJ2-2	CASSLVRTGGFGELFF
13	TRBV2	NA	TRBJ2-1	CASTDSSYNEQFF
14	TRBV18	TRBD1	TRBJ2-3	CASSRDRGSDTQYF
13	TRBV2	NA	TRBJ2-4	CASRAPGVDIQYF
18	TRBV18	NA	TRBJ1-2	CASSPTGPGGAEDYGYTF
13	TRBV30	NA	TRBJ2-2	CAWRGQNTGELFF
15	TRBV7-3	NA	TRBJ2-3	CASSDPQGGRVTQYF
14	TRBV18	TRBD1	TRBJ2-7	CASSPSGGRYEQYF